The next 29 T cell receptor beta chains were all read from a single sample in a study of early T cells in non-severe SARS-CoV-2 infection. From the 5' RACE reads, TCRdb called clonotypes with MiXCR, one entry per CDR3 protein. The sample consists of about 22,000 distinct CDR3 sequences, 5% of them appearing once. Sequencing used whole blood. The source of these receptors is an adult who was a healthcare worker with PCR-confirmed SARS-CoV-2 infection or an uninfected control (not recorded which).

This clonotype was seen repeatedly, ten times or more. This chain joins TRBV18 and TRBJ2-3; 9 nucleotides align to TRBD1. CDR1 and CDR2 (germline): KGHSH, LQKENI. The CDR3 totals 16 residues. V dropped 8 bases and J dropped 1; count of bases not matched to a gene: 10. CDR3 sequence (DNA): TGTGCCAGCGGTAACAGGGGGCAAGGGGGCACAGATACGCAGTATTTT. This translates into CASGNRGQGGTDTQYF.

The rearrangement links TRBV20-1 to TRBJ1-1; D is uncertain. Germline V gene lookup returns CDR1 DFQATT and CDR2 SNEGSKA (reference sequence). This CDR3 region has 14 residues. The ends were cut back, 6 bases at V and 2 bases at J, with 16 bases in the middle. CDR3 residues: CSAPLRVLNTEAFF. The CDR3 region has the DNA TGCAGTGCCCCATTGAGAGTACTAAACACTGAAGCTTTCTTT.

The chain joins TRBV5-1 to TRBJ2-1; 10 nucleotides line up with TRBD2. J gave up 5 bases and V 4 bases, and 3 bases lay outside the gene matches. CDR3 length: 14 residues. The germline V gene has CDR1 SGHRS and CDR2 YFSETQ. The CDR3 sequence: CASSPSGGNNEQFF. The CDR3 region has the DNA TGCGCCAGCAGCCCTAGCGGGGGAAACAATGAGCAGTTCTTC.

The chain has TRBV7-2 and TRBJ1-2; 7 bases map to TRBD1. The CDR3 has 13 residues. Germline loops: CDR1 SGHTA, CDR2 FQGNSA. The V and J ends lost 5 bases and 6 bases, in that order; junction bases with no gene match: 6. This CDR3 is CASSMDRNNGYTF. The CDR3 bases are TGTGCCAGCAGCATGGACAGGAATAATGGCTACACCTTC.

The chain employs TRBV5-1 and TRBJ1-6; D may be TRBD1 (6 bases). Per the germline V gene, CDR1 is SGHRS and CDR2 is YFSETQ. The CDR3 totals 15 residues. Trimming removed 4 bases from V and 8 bases from J, with 16 bases in between. For the CDR3, the DNA is TGCGCCAGCAGCACGGACGGGGGGCAGGATTCACCCCTCCACTTT. Translation: CASSTDGGQDSPLHF.

This clonotype has ten or more counts. V and J are TRBV7-6 and TRBJ1-5, with D possibly matching TRBD1 (5 bases). The CDR3 totals 14 residues. The germline V gene has CDR1 SGHVS and CDR2 FNYEAQ. Between the trimmed V and J ends, which lost 2 bases and 6 bases, there was a span of 11 bases. CDR3: CASSLSLGTQPQHF. CDR3 nucleotide sequence: TGTGCCAGCAGCTTATCTCTGGGGACTCAGCCCCAGCATTTT. Filled out from reference TRBV7-6 and TRBJ1-5, the complete variable domain reads GAGVSQSPRYKVTKRGQDVALRCDPISGHVSLYWYRQALGQGPEFLTYFNYEAQQDKSGLPNDRFSAERPEGSISTLTIQRTEQRDSAMYRCASSLSLGTQPQHFGDGTRLSIL.

This chain uses TRBV10-2 with TRBJ2-1; D unclear. V lost 10 bases and J lost 4, with 17 bases in between. CDR3 length equals 14 residues. Germline assignment: CDR1 WSHSY and CDR2 SAAADI. CDR3 coding DNA: TGCGCCACCGCGGTGGGGTTTGTATACAATGAGCAGTTCTTC. It encodes CATAVGFVYNEQFF.

This clonotype is medium-sized within its sample. V gene TRBV20-1 combines with J gene TRBJ2-4, with D maybe TRBD1 (5 bases). Germline V gene sequence: CDR1 DFQATT, CDR2 SNEGSKA (reference sequence). This CDR3 has 12 residues. Trimming took 3 bases from V and 8 from J, leaving 11 bases between them. The CDR3: CSARQLGDIQYF. DNA for the CDR3: TGCAGTGCTAGGCAGCTAGGGGACATTCAGTACTTC.

This clonotype occurred many times. The genes are TRBV4-2 and TRBJ2-3; the match to TRBD1 covers 9 bases. Trimming at V came to 0 bases and at J to 4 bases, leaving 5 bases not matched to a gene. CDR1 LGHNA and CDR2 YNFKEQ come from the germline V gene. The CDR3 extends over 16 amino acids. The CDR3 nucleotides read TGTGCCAGCAGCCAAGAAGACAGGGGGGCGGCAGATACGCAGTATTTT. This translates into CASSQEDRGAADTQYF.

This clonotype was counted ten times or more. V usage is TRBV6-5 and J usage is TRBJ1-6; D call uncertain. The V end lost 8 bases, the J end lost 6 bases, and 8 bases lay between the germline ends. The CDR3 sequence is 12 residues long. The germline V gene encodes CDR1 MNHEY and CDR2 SVGAGI. The CDR3 sequence: CASSLGNSPLHF. CDR3 bases: TGTGCCAGCTCTCTGGGTAATTCACCCCTCCACTTT.

This clonotype has ten or more counts. The chain has TRBV28 and TRBJ2-7, with TRBD2 matching over 9 bases. With V trimmed by 11 bases and J by 4 bases, 9 bases remained unmatched. Germline assignment: CDR1 MDHEN and CDR2 SYDVKM. This CDR3 comprises 13 residues. The CDR3 bases are TGTGCCGTTCAGCGGGGGGATAAATACGAGCAGTACTTC. The encoded protein is CAVQRGDKYEQYF.

The chain links TRBV18 to TRBJ1-2, with a possible D match to TRBD1 (5 bases). The CDR3 consists of 16 residues. V dropped 3 bases and J dropped 1 base, with 15 bases sitting between them. Germline V CDR1 and CDR2: KGHSH, LQKENI. The CDR3 is CASSPPSGTHNYGYTF. The DNA for the CDR3 is TGTGCCAGCTCACCGCCGTCCGGGACCCATAACTATGGCTACACCTTC.

This clonotype was seen more than once but under ten times. The chain couples TRBV11-3 to TRBJ1-6, with no clear D. The germline V and J ends were trimmed by 5 bases and 3 bases, with 8 bases remaining between them. CDR3 length: 14 amino acids. The germline V gene encodes CDR1 SGHNT and CDR2 YENEEA. The CDR3 DNA is TGTGCCAGCAGCCAAGGGAGCTATAATTCACCCCTCCACTTT. Amino acid sequence: CASSQGSYNSPLHF.

This clonotype came up many times. The chain couples TRBV18 to TRBJ2-7; weak D call: TRBD1 (6 bases). Germline loops: CDR1 KGHSH, CDR2 LQKENI. The ends were cut back, 1 base at V and 1 base at J, with 8 bases in the middle. The CDR3 extends over 14 amino acids. CDR3 sequence: CASSPRTESYEQYF. CDR3 sequence (DNA): TGTGCCAGCTCACCACGGACAGAATCCTACGAGCAGTACTTC.

This clonotype was seen many times. The chain has TRBV2 and TRBJ2-7, with D possibly being TRBD2 (6 bases). V was trimmed by 4 bases and J by 3 bases, leaving 10 bases between them. The CDR3 is made up of 13 amino acids. Germline V gene sequence: CDR1 SNHLY, CDR2 FYNNEI. The CDR3 DNA reads as TGTGCCAGCAGTGTCGGCGGGATCTACGAGCAGTACTTC. Encoded protein: CASSVGGIYEQYF.

This clonotype came up many times. The V gene is TRBV6-2 or TRBV6-3, the J gene TRBJ2-7; D is unresolved. Germline CDR1 MNHEY, CDR2 SVGEGT. Trimming took 6 bases from V and 5 from J, leaving 17 bases between them. The CDR3 contains 14 residues. The CDR3 protein is CASRDRQNRNEQYF. The CDR3 DNA follows: TGTGCCAGCAGGGACCGGCAGAACCGTAACGAGCAGTACTTC.

This clonotype was recorded a few times. V gene TRBV5-5 combines with J gene TRBJ1-2; possibly TRBD1 for D (6 bases). CDR3 length: 14 residues. The germline V and J ends were trimmed by 2 bases and 3 bases, with 11 bases remaining between them. CDR1 and CDR2 from the germline V gene are SGHKS and YYEKEE (reference sequence). CDR3 bases: TGTGCCAGCAGCTTTGGTGCAGGGGACTATGGCTACACCTTC. Translating gives CASSFGAGDYGYTF.

Many counts were recorded for this clonotype. The chain recombines TRBV28 with TRBJ2-5; D call uncertain. V was pared by 1 base and J by 4 bases, with 10 bases between. The germline V gene encodes CDR1 MDHEN and CDR2 SYDVKM. The CDR3 is made up of 14 amino acids. For the CDR3, the DNA is TGTGCCAGCAGTTTATACGGGCAGAGAGAGACCCAGTACTTC. Its translation is CASSLYGQRETQYF.

In its sample, this clonotype was seen a few times. The chain links TRBV5-1 to TRBJ2-7; 8 bases align to TRBD2. The germline V gene encodes CDR1 SGHRS and CDR2 YFSETQ. J was trimmed by 1 base and V by 4 bases; bases with no gene match: 4. The CDR3 has 14 amino acids. DNA for the CDR3: TGCGCCAGCAGCCTCCGGGAGGGGTCCTACGAGCAGTACTTC. This sequence encodes CASSLREGSYEQYF.

This chain joins TRBV15 and TRBJ1-1; no firm D call. The CDR3 sequence is 17 residues long. In germline, CDR1 is LNHNV, CDR2 YYDKDF (reference sequence). With 0 bases removed from V and 4 bases from J, the gap between germline ends came to 18 bases. CDR3 loop: CATSRDLAVRLGTEAFF. DNA for the CDR3: TGTGCCACCAGCAGAGATCTGGCAGTCAGACTCGGCACTGAAGCTTTCTTT.

This clonotype counts as medium-sized. The chain employs TRBV20-1 and TRBJ2-3; the D gene could be TRBD1 or TRBD2 (5 bases each). Germline loops: CDR1 DFQATT, CDR2 SNEGSKA (reference sequence). V lost 5 bases and J lost 1, with 13 bases in between. The CDR3 has 14 amino acids. Here the CDR3 reads CSALGTLRTDTQYF. CDR3 sequence (DNA): TGCAGTGCTCTAGGGACCTTACGCACAGATACGCAGTATTTT.

Only a few counts were recorded for this clonotype. The V gene is TRBV20-1, the J gene TRBJ2-1; 14 bases agree with TRBD2. The CDR3 is made up of 17 amino acids. CDR1 is DFQATT and CDR2 is SNEGSKA in the germline V gene (reference sequence). V gave up 6 bases and J gave up 3 bases; unmatched junction bases: 10. CDR3 DNA sequence: TGCAGTGCCGATTCCGGGACTAGCGGGAGAAACTACAATGAGCAGTTCTTC. It specifies CSADSGTSGRNYNEQFF.

The rearrangement links TRBV3-1 to TRBJ1-1; D gene uncertain. Trimming shortened V by 4 bases and J by 4 bases, and 7 bases separated the two germline ends. CDR1 is LGHDT and CDR2 is YNNKEL in the germline V gene (reference sequence). CDR3 length: 12 residues. In DNA, the CDR3 is TGTGCCAGCAGCCGGCGTCTCACTGAAGCTTTCTTT. The encoded protein is CASSRRLTEAFF. Supplemented by reference TRBV3-1 and TRBJ1-1, the full variable domain reads DTAVSQTPKYLVTQMGNDKSIKCEQNLGHDTMYWYKQDSKKFLKIMFSYNNKELIINETVPNRFSPKSPDKAHLNLHINSLELGDSAVYFCASSRRLTEAFFGQGTRLTVV.

This clonotype was seen a handful of times. Written as DNA, the CDR3 is TGTGCCAGCAGCTCCACCGGGACGGAAAAAAATAGCAATCAGCCCCAGCATTTT. Its protein is CASSSTGTEKNSNQPQHF. The chain links TRBV7-8 to TRBJ1-5; the D gene is possibly TRBD1 (5 bases). This CDR3 has 18 residues. V was shortened by 4 bases and J by 0 bases, with 19 bases between the two germline ends. CDR1 SGHVS and CDR2 FQNEAQ come from the germline V gene.

This clonotype was seen only once. The chain has TRBV6-5 and TRBJ1-2; D not resolved. Trimming removed 3 bases from V and 7 bases from J, with 15 bases in between. The CDR3 runs 14 residues. CDR1 and CDR2 (germline): MNHEY, SVGAGI. CDR3 in amino acids: CASSYFRDSRGYTF. CDR3 DNA: TGTGCCAGCAGTTATTTTCGGGATTCACGTGGCTACACCTTC.

This clonotype was detected a few times. The J gene is TRBJ2-2, the V gene TRBV28; D gene ambiguous. The V end was cut by 4 bases, the J end by 1 base, with 7 bases between. Germline V gene lookup returns CDR1 MDHEN and CDR2 SYDVKM. The CDR3 is 14 amino acids. The CDR3 region is CASSWPGNTGELFF. In nucleotides, the CDR3 is TGTGCCAGCAGTTGGCCGGGGAACACCGGGGAGCTGTTTTTT.

This clonotype turned up a few times. The rearrangement uses TRBV6-4 and TRBJ1-6, with TRBD1 identical over 8 bases. The CDR3 extends over 16 amino acids. Germline trimming cut 6 bases from V and 9 bases from J; bases unmatched to any gene: 13. Germline V gene data show CDR1 as MRHNA and CDR2 as SNTAGT. The CDR3, as DNA: TGTGCCAGCAGCGAGGGGACAGGACTGTCGATTTCACCCCTCCACTTT. This translates into CASSEGTGLSISPLHF.

This clonotype is termed medium-sized. The chain uses TRBV11-2 and TRBJ1-1; D perhaps matches TRBD1 (5 bases). Germline V gene lookup returns CDR1 SGHAT and CDR2 FQNNGV. The length of the CDR3 is 13 residues. V lost 2 bases and J 5 bases, leaving 9 bases between the germline ends. The CDR3 protein is CASSLSGGTEAFF. In DNA form, the CDR3 reads TGTGCCAGCAGCTTATCCGGGGGGACTGAAGCTTTCTTT.

This clonotype came up many times. The genes are TRBV6-4 and TRBJ1-2; 8 bases are shared with TRBD1. This CDR3 comprises 13 residues. Germline V lookup: CDR1 MRHNA, CDR2 SNTAGT. V shed 6 bases, J shed 8 bases, and the junction held 8 bases outside the gene matches. CDR3 sequence: CASSVDRGAGYTF. CDR3 DNA sequence: TGTGCCAGCAGCGTCGACAGGGGTGCAGGCTACACCTTC.